Each of the 20 T cell receptor beta chains below was sequenced from the same sample in a study of T cell clonotyping in hematopoietic cell transplantation. The time point is: recipient sample about 28 days before transplant, after cytoreduction. Measured with immunoSEQ multiplex PCR; TCRdb has only the in-frame clones, and not every one. The sample shows tens of thousands of clones, 90% to 96% of them seen only once. The input for sequencing was peripheral blood mononuclear cells, taken before stem cell transplant. The source of these receptors is a woman between 50 and 59 years old with acute myeloid leukemia. Some clones in this sample may be carry-over from other donors' samples.

The chain recombines TRBV6-5 with TRBJ2-7; tentatively, D is TRBD1 or TRBD2 (5 bases each). Germline lookup yields CDR1 MNHEY and CDR2 SVGAGI. CDR3 length equals 15 residues. The V end was cut by 0 bases, the J end by 1 base, with 10 bases between. The CDR3 protein is CASSYSTGPSYEQYF. CDR3 DNA sequence: TGTGCCAGCAGTTACTCAACGGGGCCATCCTACGAGCAGTACTTC.

The chain links TRBV6-5 to TRBJ1-5; possible D gene TRBD1, 5 bases. V gave up 0 bases and J gave up 7 bases, with 13 bases separating them. This CDR3 contains 15 residues. Germline CDR1 MNHEY, CDR2 SVGAGI. The CDR3 spells CASSYSQGSGQPQHF. The CDR3 DNA sequence: TGTGCCAGCAGTTACTCGCAGGGATCAGGCCAGCCCCAGCATTTT.

This chain links TRBV5-1 with TRBJ1-3; 8 positions match TRBD1. From germline, CDR1 is SGHRS and CDR2 YFSETQ. The CDR3 length is 14 residues. Germline trimming cut 4 bases from V and 3 bases from J; bases unmatched to any gene: 3. CDR3 nucleotide sequence: TGCGCCAGCAGCCGCGGACAGGGTGGAAACACCATATATTTT. Encoded protein: CASSRGQGGNTIYF.

J is TRBJ2-7 and V is TRBV28; D perhaps matches TRBD2 (5 bases). Trimming left V 3 bases short and J 1 base short, with 10 bases between. The CDR3 runs 14 residues. Germline assignment: CDR1 MDHEN and CDR2 SYDVKM. This chain's CDR3 is CASSLARRSYEQYF. CDR3 nucleotide sequence: TGTGCCAGCAGTTTGGCCAGGAGGTCCTACGAGCAGTACTTC. Based on the CDR3 plus reference TRBV28 and TRBJ2-7, the full variable domain is DVKVTQSSRYLVKRTGEKVFLECVQDMDHENMFWYRQDPGLGLRLIYFSYDVKMKEKGDIPEGYSVSREKKERFSLILESASTNQTSMYLCASSLARRSYEQYFGPGTRLTVT.

The gene calls are TRBV4-2 and TRBJ1-6, with D unresolved. Trimming shortened V by 4 bases and J by 4 bases, and 17 bases separated the two germline ends. Per the germline V gene, CDR1 is LGHNA and CDR2 is YNFKEQ. The CDR3 has 17 amino acids. The CDR3 region is CASSPKGNTGYNSPLHF. DNA for the CDR3: TGTGCCAGCAGCCCGAAGGGAAACACTGGATATAATTCACCCCTCCACTTT.

This chain connects TRBV5-1 to TRBJ2-3, with D possibly being TRBD1 (6 bases). V was shortened by 4 bases and J by 0 bases, with 12 bases between the two germline ends. This CDR3 spans 15 amino acids. CDR1 and CDR2 (germline): SGHRS, YFSETQ. In DNA form, the CDR3 reads TGCGCCAGCAGCACGTTGGGGGCGAGCACAGATACGCAGTATTTT. It is translated as CASSTLGASTDTQYF.

The rearrangement uses TRBV14 and TRBJ1-1; TRBD1 agrees at 9 bases. V was clipped by 5 bases and J by 4 bases; unmatched bases: 8. The CDR3 consists of 15 residues. CDR1 SGHDN and CDR2 FVKESK come from the germline V gene. This chain's CDR3 is CASSSRQGVGTEAFF. CDR3 nucleotide sequence: TGTGCCAGCAGCAGTAGACAGGGGGTCGGCACTGAAGCTTTCTTT.

This rearrangement joins TRBV30 to TRBJ1-5; tentative D call: TRBD1 (5 bases). Germline V CDR1 and CDR2: GTSNPN, SVGIG (reference sequence). There are 12 residues in the CDR3. V dropped 3 bases and J dropped 7 bases, with 10 bases sitting between them. The CDR3 DNA follows: TGTGCCTGGAGCGAGGGGAGGCAGCCCCAGCATTTT. Amino acid sequence: CAWSEGRQPQHF.

Concerning this clone itself: At one of its ends the junction is not consistent with the germline gene, which may arise from a read error. The chain employs TRBV29-1 and TRBJ1-1; D gene unclear. This CDR3 is 12 amino acids long. Germline V gene sequence: CDR1 SQVTM, CDR2 ANQGSEA. The CDR3 DNA reads TGCAGCGAGAGACAATCGAACTCTGAAGCTTTCTTT. Its protein product is CSERQSNSEAFF.

The V gene is TRBV6-1, the J gene TRBJ1-5; D gene ambiguous. The CDR3 has 15 amino acids. Trimming left V 4 bases short and J 4 bases short, with 14 bases between. CDR1 and CDR2 (germline): MNHNS, SASEGT. The chain's CDR3 is CASSGALGTNQPQHF. CDR3 bases: TGTGCCAGCAGTGGGGCCTTGGGAACTAATCAGCCCCAGCATTTT.

V and J are TRBV19 and TRBJ2-5, with 11 bases aligning to TRBD2. V shed 6 bases, J shed 5 bases, and the junction held 8 bases outside the gene matches. CDR1 and CDR2 (germline): LNHDA, SQIVND (reference sequence). CDR3 length equals 15 residues. For the CDR3, the DNA is TGTGCCAGTAGACTAGCGGGAGCCCCGGGGGAGACCCAGTACTTC. Residues: CASRLAGAPGETQYF.

The genes are TRBV5-4 and TRBJ2-3; 15 nucleotides agree with TRBD2. The CDR3 length is 17 residues. CDR1 SGHNT and CDR2 YYREEE come from the germline V gene (reference sequence). The J segment lost 1 base and the V segment lost 3 bases, leaving 3 bases of the junction unmatched. The CDR3 reads CASSSGLAGGGTDTQYF. The CDR3 coding sequence is TGTGCCAGCAGCTCGGGACTAGCGGGGGGAGGCACAGATACGCAGTATTTT.

This chain joins TRBV29-1 and TRBJ1-4; D remains unclear. The length of the CDR3 is 15 residues. Germline V gene sequence: CDR1 SQVTM, CDR2 ANQGSEA. The V end was cut by 1 base, the J end by 0 bases, with 9 bases between. The CDR3 DNA reads as TGCAGCGTTGAAGTCGGCGGAACAACTAATGAAAAACTGTTTTTT. It specifies CSVEVGGTTNEKLFF.

The rearrangement uses TRBV6-1 and TRBJ2-7, with D uncertain. This CDR3 is 12 amino acids long. The V gene lost 3 bases and the J gene lost 3 bases, with 6 bases spanning the gap. The germline gives CDR1 MNHNS, CDR2 SASEGT. The DNA for the CDR3 is TGTGCCAGCAGTGATTGGGGCTACGAGCAGTACTTC. It yields the protein CASSDWGYEQYF.

This clone appeared a few times. The chain is built from TRBV2 and TRBJ1-5, with no clear D. The ends were cut back, 6 bases at V and 4 bases at J, with 10 bases in the middle. From germline, CDR1 is SNHLY and CDR2 FYNNEI. The CDR3 loop spans 13 amino acids. The CDR3 DNA sequence: TGTGCCAGCAGCCTGGAGAATAATCAGCCCCAGCATTTT. This gives the protein CASSLENNQPQHF.

In its sample, this clone was seen once. V is TRBV29-1 and J is TRBJ2-1, with TRBD2 identical over 7 bases. The V gene end was trimmed by 6 bases and the J gene end by 0 bases; junction bases not matched to a gene: 5. Germline lookup yields CDR1 SQVTM and CDR2 ANQGSEA. The CDR3 is 14 residues long. This CDR3 is CSVVRGGSYNEQFF. In DNA, the CDR3 is TGCAGCGTGGTACGCGGGGGCTCCTACAATGAGCAGTTCTTC.

The rearrangement uses TRBV6-6 and TRBJ1-5; 10 bases fit TRBD1. The CDR3 is made up of 15 amino acids. Germline assignment: CDR1 MNHNY and CDR2 SVGAGI (reference sequence). With 5 bases clipped from V and 2 bases from J, the junction kept 3 bases outside the gene matches. CDR3 sequence (DNA): TGTGCCAGCAGTCGGGACAGGGGAGGCAATCAGCCCCAGCATTTT. Translated: CASSRDRGGNQPQHF.

The chain uses TRBV5-8 and TRBJ2-3; 8 nucleotides agree with TRBD2. The CDR3 covers 16 residues. V gave up 4 bases and J gave up 0 bases; unmatched junction bases: 7. CDR1 SGHTS and CDR2 YDEGEE come from the germline V gene. CDR3: CASSPGLAHSTDTQYF. The CDR3 nucleotides read TGTGCCAGCAGCCCAGGACTAGCCCATAGCACAGATACGCAGTATTTT. The full variable domain, its missing parts supplied by reference TRBV5-8 and TRBJ2-3, is EAGVTQSPTHLIKTRGQQATLRCSPISGHTSVYWYQQALGLGLQFLLWYDEGEERNRGNFPPRFSGRQFPNYSSELNVNALELEDSALYLCASSPGLAHSTDTQYFGPGTRLTVL.

This chain uses TRBV29-1 with TRBJ2-1, with 9 bases fitting TRBD1. This CDR3 contains 18 residues. Trimming removed 7 bases from V and 1 base from J; junction bases left unmatched: 17. Germline V lookup: CDR1 SQVTM, CDR2 ANQGSEA. The CDR3 reads CSADPGQGRLGSYNEQFF. The CDR3, as DNA: TGCAGCGCGGATCCGGGACAGGGCCGCCTCGGTTCCTACAATGAGCAGTTCTTC.

The chain carries TRBV25-1 and TRBJ2-2, with a possible D match to TRBD1 (6 bases). Germline loops: CDR1 MGHDK, CDR2 SYGVNS. V gave up 4 bases and J gave up 5 bases, with 14 bases separating them. The CDR3 length is 15 residues. The CDR3 DNA reads TGTGCCAGCAGTGTGCTGGGGGCGAGAACCGGGGAGCTGTTTTTT. It is translated as CASSVLGARTGELFF.